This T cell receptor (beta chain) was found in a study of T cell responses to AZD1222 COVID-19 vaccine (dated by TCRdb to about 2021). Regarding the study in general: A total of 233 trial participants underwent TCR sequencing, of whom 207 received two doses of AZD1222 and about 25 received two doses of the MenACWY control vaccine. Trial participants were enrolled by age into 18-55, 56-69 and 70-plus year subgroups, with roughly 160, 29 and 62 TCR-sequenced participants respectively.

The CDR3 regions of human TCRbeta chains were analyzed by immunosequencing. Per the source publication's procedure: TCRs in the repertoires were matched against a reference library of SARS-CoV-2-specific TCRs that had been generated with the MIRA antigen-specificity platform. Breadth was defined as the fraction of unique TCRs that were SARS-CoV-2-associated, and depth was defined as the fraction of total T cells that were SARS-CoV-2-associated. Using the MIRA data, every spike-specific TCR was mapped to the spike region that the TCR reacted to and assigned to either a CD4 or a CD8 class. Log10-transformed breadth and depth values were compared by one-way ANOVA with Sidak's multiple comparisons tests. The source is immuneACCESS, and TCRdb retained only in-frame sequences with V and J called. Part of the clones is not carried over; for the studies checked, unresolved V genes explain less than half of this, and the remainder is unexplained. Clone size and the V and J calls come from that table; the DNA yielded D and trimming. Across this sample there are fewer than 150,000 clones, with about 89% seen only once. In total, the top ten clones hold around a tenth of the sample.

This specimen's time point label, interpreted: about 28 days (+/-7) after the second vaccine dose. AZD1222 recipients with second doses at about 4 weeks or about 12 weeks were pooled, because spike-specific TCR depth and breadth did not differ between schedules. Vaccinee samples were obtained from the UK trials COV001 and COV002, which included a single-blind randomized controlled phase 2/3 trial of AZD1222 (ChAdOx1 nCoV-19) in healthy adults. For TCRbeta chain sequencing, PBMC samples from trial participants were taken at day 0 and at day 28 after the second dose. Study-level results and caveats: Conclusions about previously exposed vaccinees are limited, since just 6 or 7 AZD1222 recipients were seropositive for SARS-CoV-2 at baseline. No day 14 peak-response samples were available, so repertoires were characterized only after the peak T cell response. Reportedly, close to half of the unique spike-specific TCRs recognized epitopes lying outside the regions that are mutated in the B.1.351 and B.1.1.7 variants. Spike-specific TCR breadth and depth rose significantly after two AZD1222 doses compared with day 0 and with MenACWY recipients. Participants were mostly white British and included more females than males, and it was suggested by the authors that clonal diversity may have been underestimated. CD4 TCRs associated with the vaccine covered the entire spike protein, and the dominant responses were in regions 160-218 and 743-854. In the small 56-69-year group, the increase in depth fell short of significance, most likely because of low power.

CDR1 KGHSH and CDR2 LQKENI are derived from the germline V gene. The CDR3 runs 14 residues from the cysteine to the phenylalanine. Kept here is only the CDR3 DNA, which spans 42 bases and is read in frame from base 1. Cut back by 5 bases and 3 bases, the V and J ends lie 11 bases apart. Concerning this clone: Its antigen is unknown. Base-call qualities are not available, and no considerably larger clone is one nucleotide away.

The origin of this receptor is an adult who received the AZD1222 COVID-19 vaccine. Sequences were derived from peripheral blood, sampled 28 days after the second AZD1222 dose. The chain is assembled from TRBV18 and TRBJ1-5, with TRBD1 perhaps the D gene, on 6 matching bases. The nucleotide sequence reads TGTGCCAGCTCAGGGGACACGGACAATCAGCCCCAGCATTTT. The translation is CASSGDTDNQPQHF.